A selection of T cell receptor beta chains follows, all from one sample in a study of OX40 agonist ivuxolimab in advanced cancers. This table comes from immunoSEQ multiplex PCR, and its TCRdb copy is limited to in-frame clones, with some not included. The top ten clones hold more than 3% of a sample with more than 50,000 clones, 85% of them seen once. This specimen consisted of CD4+ or CD8+ T cells sorted from blood, obtained in a trial of the OX40 agonist ivuxolimab. These receptors were taken from an adult with an advanced solid tumor such as melanoma, head and neck, liver or kidney cancer. Each CDR3 is given with its conserved first and last residue. Fields, in order: V gene, D gene, J gene, clone size, CDR3 protein, CDR3 DNA. A D gene is named only where the DNA matches it firmly. Size values are once, few and many counts, or a class for expanded clones, and some rows have none.

V: TRBV15
D: .
J: TRBJ2-5
size: few
CDR3: CATSRGEAGVETQYF
DNA: TGTGCCACCAGCAGAGGAGAGGCAGGGGTGGAGACCCAGTACTTC

V: TRBV6-6
D: TRBD1
J: TRBJ1-5
size: .
CDR3: CASRNNRDRVNQPQHF
DNA: TGTGCCAGCCGGAATAACAGGGACAGGGTCAATCAGCCCCAGCATTTT

V: TRBV7-9
D: .
J: TRBJ1-1
size: .
CDR3: CASSLEGVGTEAFF
DNA: TGTGCCAGCAGCTTAGAAGGGGTTGGCACTGAAGCTTTCTTT

V: TRBV7-8
D: TRBD1
J: TRBJ1-5
size: .
CDR3: CASSAAGQGGNQPQHF
DNA: TGTGCCAGCAGCGCCGCCGGACAGGGAGGTAATCAGCCCCAGCATTTT

V: TRBV6-5
D: TRBD2
J: TRBJ2-7
size: .
CDR3: CASSYTGTRAYEQYF
DNA: TGTGCCAGCAGTTACACCGGGACTAGGGCCTACGAGCAGTACTTC

V: TRBV10-3
D: TRBD1
J: TRBJ1-2
size: .
CDR3: CAISETGVGGYTF
DNA: TGTGCCATCAGTGAGACAGGGGTCGGGGGCTACACCTTC

V: TRBV7-2
D: .
J: TRBJ2-7
size: .
CDR3: CASSLANSRNYEQYF
DNA: TGTGCCAGCAGCTTAGCTAATTCGAGGAACTACGAGCAGTACTTC

V: TRBV28
D: TRBD1
J: TRBJ2-5
size: .
CDR3: CASRLGTGDGETQYF
DNA: TGTGCCAGCAGGCTCGGGACAGGGGACGGAGAGACCCAGTACTTC

V: TRBV29-1
D: .
J: TRBJ2-7
size: .
CDR3: CSVVLYFSYEQYF
DNA: TGCAGCGTTGTCTTATACTTCTCCTACGAGCAGTACTTC

V: TRBV28
D: .
J: TRBJ2-7
size: few
CDR3: CASSSLGPGEQYF
DNA: TGTGCCAGCAGTTCCTTAGGCCCTGGGGAGCAGTACTTC

V: TRBV9
D: TRBD1
J: TRBJ1-4
size: .
CDR3: CASSVAQGASNEKLFF
DNA: TGTGCCAGCAGCGTCGCCCAGGGGGCTTCTAATGAAAAACTGTTTTTT